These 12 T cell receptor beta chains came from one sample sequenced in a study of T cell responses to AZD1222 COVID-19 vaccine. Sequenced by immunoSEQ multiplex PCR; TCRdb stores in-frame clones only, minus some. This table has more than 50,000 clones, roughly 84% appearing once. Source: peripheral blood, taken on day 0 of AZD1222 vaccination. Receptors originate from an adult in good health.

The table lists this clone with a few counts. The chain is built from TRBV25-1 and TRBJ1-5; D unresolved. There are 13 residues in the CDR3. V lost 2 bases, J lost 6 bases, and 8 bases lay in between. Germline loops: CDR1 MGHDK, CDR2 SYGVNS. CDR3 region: CASSEGGGQPQHF. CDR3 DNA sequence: TGTGCCAGCAGTGAAGGCGGCGGTCAGCCCCAGCATTTT. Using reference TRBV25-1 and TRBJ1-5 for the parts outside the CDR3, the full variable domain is EADIYQTPRYLVIGTGKKITLECSQTMGHDKMYWYQQDPGMELHLIHYSYGVNSTEKGDLSSESTVSRIRTEHFPLTLESARPSHTSQYLCASSEGGGQPQHFGDGTRLSIL.

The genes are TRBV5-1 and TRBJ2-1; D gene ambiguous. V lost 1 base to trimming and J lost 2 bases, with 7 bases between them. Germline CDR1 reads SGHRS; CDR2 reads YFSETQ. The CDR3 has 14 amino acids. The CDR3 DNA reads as TGCGCCAGCAGCTTGTTACAGCCCTACAATGAGCAGTTCTTC. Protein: CASSLLQPYNEQFF.

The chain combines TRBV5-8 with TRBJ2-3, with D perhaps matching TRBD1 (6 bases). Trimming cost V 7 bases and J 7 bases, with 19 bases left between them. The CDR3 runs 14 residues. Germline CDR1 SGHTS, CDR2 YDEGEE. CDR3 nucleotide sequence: TGTGCCAGCTTCCAGGGGATCCCGATTAATACGCAGTATTTT. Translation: CASFQGIPINTQYF.

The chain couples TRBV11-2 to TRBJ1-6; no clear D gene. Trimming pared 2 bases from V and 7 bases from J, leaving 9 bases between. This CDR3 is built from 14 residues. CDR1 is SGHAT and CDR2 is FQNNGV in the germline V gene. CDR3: CASSLSDKNSPLHF. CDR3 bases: TGTGCCAGCAGCTTATCAGACAAAAATTCACCCCTCCACTTT.

CDR3: CASSLPGLAFQVADTQYF. Written as DNA, the CDR3 is TGTGCCAGCAGCTTACCGGGACTAGCGTTCCAGGTCGCAGATACGCAGTATTTT. The chain employs TRBV7-2 and TRBJ2-3; 10 bases fit TRBD2. Germline V lookup: CDR1 SGHTA, CDR2 FQGNSA. The CDR3 totals 18 residues. The trim removed 2 bases at V and 4 bases at J, leaving 12 bases unmatched.

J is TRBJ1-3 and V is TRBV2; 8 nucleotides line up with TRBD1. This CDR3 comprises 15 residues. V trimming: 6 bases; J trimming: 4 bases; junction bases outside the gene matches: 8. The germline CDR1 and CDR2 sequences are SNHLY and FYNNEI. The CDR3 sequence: CASSPDRAKGNTIYF. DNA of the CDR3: TGTGCCAGCAGCCCGGACAGGGCGAAGGGAAACACCATATATTTT.

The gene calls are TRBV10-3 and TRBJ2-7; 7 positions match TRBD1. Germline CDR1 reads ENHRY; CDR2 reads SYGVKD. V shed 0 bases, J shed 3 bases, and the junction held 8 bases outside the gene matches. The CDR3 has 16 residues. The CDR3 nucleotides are TGTGCCATCAGTGAGTCCGGGACAGTGGTTTTCTACGAGCAGTACTTC. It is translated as CAISESGTVVFYEQYF.

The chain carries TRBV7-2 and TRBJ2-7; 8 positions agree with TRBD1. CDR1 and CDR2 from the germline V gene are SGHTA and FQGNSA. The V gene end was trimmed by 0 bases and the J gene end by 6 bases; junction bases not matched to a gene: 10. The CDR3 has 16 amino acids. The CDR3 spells CASSLAAGGLLFEQYF. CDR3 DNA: TGTGCCAGCAGCTTAGCTGCAGGGGGCCTGTTGTTCGAGCAGTACTTC. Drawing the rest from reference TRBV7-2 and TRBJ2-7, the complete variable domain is GAGVSQSPSNKVTEKGKDVELRCDPISGHTALYWYRQSLGQGLEFLIYFQGNSAPDKSGLPSDRFSAERTGGSVSTLTIQRTQQEDSAVYLCASSLAAGGLLFEQYFGPGTRLTVT.

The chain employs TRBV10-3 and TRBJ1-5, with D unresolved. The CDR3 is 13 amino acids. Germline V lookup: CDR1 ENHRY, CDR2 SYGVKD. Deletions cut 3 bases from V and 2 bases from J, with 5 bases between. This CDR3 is CAISDPGNQPQHF. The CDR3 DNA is TGTGCCATCAGTGACCCGGGCAATCAGCCCCAGCATTTT.

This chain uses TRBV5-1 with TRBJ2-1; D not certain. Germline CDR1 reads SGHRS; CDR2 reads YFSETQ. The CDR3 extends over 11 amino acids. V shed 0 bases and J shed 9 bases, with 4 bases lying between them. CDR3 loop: CASSLGFEQFF. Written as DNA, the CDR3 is TGCGCCAGCAGCTTGGGATTTGAGCAGTTCTTC.

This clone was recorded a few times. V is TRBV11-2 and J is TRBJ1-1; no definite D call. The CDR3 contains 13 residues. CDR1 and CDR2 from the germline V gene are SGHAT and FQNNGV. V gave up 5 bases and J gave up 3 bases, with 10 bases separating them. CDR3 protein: CASSRQQHTEAFF. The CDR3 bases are TGTGCCAGCAGCCGGCAACAACACACTGAAGCTTTCTTT.

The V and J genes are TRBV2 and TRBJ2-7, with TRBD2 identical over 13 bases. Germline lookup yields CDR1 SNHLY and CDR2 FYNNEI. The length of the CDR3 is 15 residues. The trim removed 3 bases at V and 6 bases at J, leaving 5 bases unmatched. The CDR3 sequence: CASSDRTSGRLEQYV. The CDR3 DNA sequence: TGTGCCAGCAGTGACCGGACTAGCGGGAGACTCGAGCAGTACGTC.